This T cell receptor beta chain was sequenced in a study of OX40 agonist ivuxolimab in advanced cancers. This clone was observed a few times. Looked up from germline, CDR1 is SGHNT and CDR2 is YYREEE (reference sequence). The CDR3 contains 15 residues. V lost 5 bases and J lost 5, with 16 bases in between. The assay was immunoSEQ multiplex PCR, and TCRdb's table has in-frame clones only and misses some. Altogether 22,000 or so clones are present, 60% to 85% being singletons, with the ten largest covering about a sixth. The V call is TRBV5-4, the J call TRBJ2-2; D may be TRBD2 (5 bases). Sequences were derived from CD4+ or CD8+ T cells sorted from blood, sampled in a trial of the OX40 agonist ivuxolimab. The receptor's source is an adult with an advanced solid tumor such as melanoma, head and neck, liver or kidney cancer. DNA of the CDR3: TGTGCCAGCAGTCCCCCTTCCCGGGAAACCGGGGAGCTGTTTTTT. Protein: CASSPPSRETGELFF.